Each of the 20 T cell receptor beta chains below was sequenced from the same sample in a study of siplizumab effects on memory and regulatory T cells (dated by TCRdb to about 2019). Library method: the immunoSEQ multiplex PCR assay. This is the immuneACCESS table as TCRdb keeps it, with only in-frame sequences that have V and J called. A part of the clones is gone; compared with another copy, unresolved V genes explain less than half, and the rest is unexplained. Present in this sample are around 100,000 clones, about 91% of which were seen just once. The ten largest account for about 2.4% of the sample. The specimen sequenced was CD4+ T cells sorted from blood. These receptors were obtained from a human donor in good health. Some clones in this sample may be carry-over from other donors' samples.

This clone was counted a few times. This sequence joins TRBV6-1 and TRBJ2-7, with TRBD1 identical over 11 bases. The junction had 6 bases not matched to a gene; V was cut back by 6 bases and J by 5 bases. The CDR3 is made up of 14 amino acids. CDR1 is MNHNS, CDR2 SASEGT, per germline. CDR3 sequence (DNA): TGTGCCAGCAGGAGGGGACAGGGGGGCCACGAGCAGTACTTC. This translates into CASRRGQGGHEQYF.

This sequence joins TRBV1 and TRBJ2-3; the DNA was not compared with TRBD2, the D call given in the table. TRBV1 is a listed pseudogene. The CDR3 spans 16 residues. The CDR3 bases are TGCACCAGCTGCTTCCTTTATAGCGGCAGCACAGATACGCAGTATTTT. Translating it yields CTSCFLYSGSTDTQYF.

Turning to this clone: This CDR3 is also generated by other DNA sequences in the sample. The rearrangement uses TRBV9 and TRBJ2-3; tentatively, D is TRBD1 (6 bases). CDR1 is SGDLS and CDR2 is YYNGEE in the germline V gene. Trimming shortened V by 0 bases and J by 1 base, and 6 bases separated the two germline ends. The CDR3 has 14 amino acids. The CDR3 is CASSVGGRTDTQYF. CDR3 DNA: TGTGCCAGCAGCGTAGGGGGGCGCACAGATACGCAGTATTTT.

The CDR3: CAWSVDTTIYGYTF. CDR3 in DNA: TGTGCCTGGAGTGTGGACACGACGATCTATGGCTACACCTTC. The rearrangement uses TRBV30 and TRBJ1-2, with D possibly TRBD1 on 5 matching bases. Germline CDR1 and CDR2: GTSNPN and SVGIG (reference sequence). CDR3 size: 14 residues. Trimming pared 0 bases from V and 4 bases from J, leaving 12 bases between.

The chain combines TRBV7-9 with TRBJ2-1, with D perhaps matching TRBD1 (6 bases). V was clipped by 6 bases and J by 7 bases, with 10 bases between them. Germline values: CDR1 SEHNR, CDR2 FQNEAQ (reference sequence). The CDR3 totals 12 residues. CDR3 sequence reads: CASRLDSNEQFF. The CDR3 DNA sequence: TGTGCCAGCAGACTGGACAGTAATGAGCAGTTCTTC.

The chain employs TRBV19 and TRBJ2-7; the D gene is possibly TRBD2 (6 bases). Between the trimmed V and J ends, which lost 5 bases and 0 bases, there was a span of 14 bases. CDR3 size: 15 residues. Germline V CDR1 and CDR2: LNHDA, SQIVND (reference sequence). The CDR3 spells CASSVLAMSSYEQYF. CDR3 bases: TGTGCCAGTAGTGTGCTAGCGATGAGCTCCTACGAGCAGTACTTC.

This clone was found a few times. CDR3 sequence (DNA): TGTGCCAGCAGCTTAGCCGGACAGGGTTTTCGTAATCAGCCCCAGCATTTT. Encoded protein: CASSLAGQGFRNQPQHF. This chain connects TRBV7-8 to TRBJ1-5, with 8 bases fitting TRBD1. CDR3 length: 17 amino acids. Germline trimming cut 0 bases from V and 4 bases from J; bases unmatched to any gene: 8. Germline CDR1 and CDR2: SGHVS and FQNEAQ.

The chain joins TRBV19 to TRBJ2-3; D may be TRBD2 (6 bases). The CDR3 totals 17 residues. Looked up from germline, CDR1 is LNHDA and CDR2 is SQIVND (reference sequence). V was trimmed by 3 bases and J by 1 base, leaving 17 bases between them. CDR3 protein: CASSMGGGALGTDTQYF. The CDR3 coding sequence is TGTGCCAGTAGTATGGGAGGTGGGGCGCTTGGCACAGATACGCAGTATTTT.

The V call is TRBV5-1, the J call TRBJ2-7; no reliable D call. The CDR3 length is 14 residues. Germline V gene data show CDR1 as SGHRS and CDR2 as YFSETQ. The ends were cut back, 3 bases at V and 0 bases at J, with 10 bases in the middle. The CDR3 DNA reads TGCGCCAGCAGCTCGGACCTGAGCTCCTACGAGCAGTACTTC. Protein product: CASSSDLSSYEQYF.

The chain recombines TRBV11-1 with TRBJ2-1; D remains ambiguous. V shed 5 bases and J shed 4 bases, with 12 bases lying between them. CDR1 is SGHAT and CDR2 is FQDESV in the germline V gene (reference sequence). This CDR3 comprises 14 residues. CDR3 sequence reads: CASSLTTSYNEQFF. The CDR3 DNA follows: TGTGCCAGCAGCCTTACGACTTCGTACAATGAGCAGTTCTTC.

This clone has more than one count but fewer than ten. This rearrangement joins TRBV27 to TRBJ1-5; D is uncertain. CDR1 MNHEY and CDR2 SMNVEV come from the germline V gene (reference sequence). This CDR3 is 16 amino acids long. V was trimmed by 6 bases and J by 0 bases, leaving 15 bases between them. CDR3 protein: CASRKTTIYSNQPQHF. The CDR3 DNA is TGTGCCAGCAGAAAAACCACTATTTATAGCAATCAGCCCCAGCATTTT.

This rearrangement joins TRBV10-3 to TRBJ2-7; 8 nucleotides match TRBD2. The CDR3 runs to 14 residues. After removal of 0 bases from V and 3 bases from J, the junction contained 1 base not matched to a gene. Germline V gene sequence: CDR1 ENHRY, CDR2 SYGVKD. CDR3 bases: TGTGCCATCAGTGAGTCACTAGCGGACTACGAGCAGTACTTC. Its translation: CAISESLADYEQYF.

J is TRBJ2-3 and V is TRBV5-6; perhaps TRBD2 as D (7 bases). CDR3 size: 13 residues. Germline CDR1 reads SGHDT; CDR2 reads YYEEEE. Trimming shortened V by 6 bases and J by 5 bases, and 13 bases separated the two germline ends. CDR3: CASMGGARDTQYF. CDR3 bases: TGTGCCAGCATGGGGGGGGCGAGAGATACGCAGTATTTT.

This clone was picked up one time. The V call is TRBV18, the J call TRBJ2-7; no firm D call. V was pared by 3 bases and J by 3 bases, with 9 bases between. The CDR3 has 13 residues. CDR1 is KGHSH and CDR2 is LQKENI in the germline V gene. The CDR3 sequence is CASSPVAGYEQYF. The CDR3 region has the DNA TGTGCCAGCTCACCGGTGGCCGGCTACGAGCAGTACTTC.

This clone was seen a handful of times. This chain joins TRBV27 and TRBJ1-5; possible D gene TRBD1, 6 bases. Trimming removed 2 bases at V and 4 bases at J, with 9 bases between. Germline V gives CDR1 MNHEY, CDR2 SMNVEV (reference sequence). The CDR3 loop spans 14 amino acids. Here the CDR3 DNA reads TGTGCCAGCAGTTTAAGGCAGGGGAATCAGCCCCAGCATTTT. Translation gives CASSLRQGNQPQHF.

The chain uses TRBV25-1 and TRBJ2-1; 7 nucleotides align to TRBD2. Germline V gene sequence: CDR1 MGHDK, CDR2 SYGVNS. CDR3 size: 13 residues. Germline trimming cut 8 bases from V and 6 bases from J; bases unmatched to any gene: 7. CDR3 protein: CASCLGGGNEQFF. The CDR3, as DNA: TGTGCCAGCTGCCTGGGCGGGGGCAATGAGCAGTTCTTC.

The V gene is TRBV15, the J gene TRBJ2-6; a possible D gene is TRBD1 (6 bases). The CDR3 extends over 17 amino acids. V shed 1 base and J shed 3 bases, with 13 bases lying between them. The germline V gene encodes CDR1 LNHNV and CDR2 YYDKDF (reference sequence). The CDR3 sequence: CATSRVQGLFGANVLTF. DNA of the CDR3: TGTGCCACCAGCAGAGTACAGGGCTTATTTGGGGCCAACGTCCTGACTTTC.

The CDR3 DNA sequence: TGTGCCAGCAGCCCCTTTTCAGCCTCTGGGGCCAACGTCCTGACTTTC. Amino acids: CASSPFSASGANVLTF. J is TRBJ2-6 and V is TRBV9; the D is unclear. The CDR3 runs to 16 residues. V was shortened by 4 bases and J by 0 bases, with 11 bases between the two germline ends. Germline V gives CDR1 SGDLS, CDR2 YYNGEE.

This clone was counted between two and nine times. The chain couples TRBV7-6 to TRBJ2-2; D unresolved. V lost 5 bases and J 4 bases, leaving 11 bases between the germline ends. The length of the CDR3 is 14 residues. The germline CDR1 and CDR2 sequences are SGHVS and FNYEAQ. The CDR3: CASSPRRSTGELFF. The CDR3 DNA reads TGTGCCAGCAGCCCCAGACGGAGCACCGGGGAGCTGTTTTTT.

This sequence joins TRBV6-4 and TRBJ2-4; TRBD2 agrees at 9 bases. With 7 bases clipped from V and 1 base from J, the junction kept 11 bases outside the gene matches. The CDR3 is 17 amino acids. Germline CDR1 is MRHNA and CDR2 is SNTAGT. The CDR3 sequence: CASTPASGKGAKNIQYF. Here the CDR3 DNA reads TGTGCCAGCACCCCGGCTAGCGGGAAAGGGGCCAAAAACATTCAGTACTTC.